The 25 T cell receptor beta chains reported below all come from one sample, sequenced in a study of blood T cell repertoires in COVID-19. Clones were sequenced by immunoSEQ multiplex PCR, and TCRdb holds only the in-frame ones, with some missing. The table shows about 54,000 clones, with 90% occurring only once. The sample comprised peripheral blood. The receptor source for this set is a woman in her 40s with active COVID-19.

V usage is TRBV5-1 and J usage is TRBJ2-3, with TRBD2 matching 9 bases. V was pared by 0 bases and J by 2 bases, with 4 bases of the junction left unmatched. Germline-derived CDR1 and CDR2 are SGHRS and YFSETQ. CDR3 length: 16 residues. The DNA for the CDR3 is TGCGCCAGCAGCTTGGCCCTAGCGGGGACCACAGATACGCAGTATTTT. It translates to CASSLALAGTTDTQYF.

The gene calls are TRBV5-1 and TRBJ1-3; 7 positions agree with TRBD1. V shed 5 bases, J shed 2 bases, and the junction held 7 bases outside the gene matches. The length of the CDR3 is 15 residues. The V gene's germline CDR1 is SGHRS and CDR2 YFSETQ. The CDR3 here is CASRATGAAGNTIYF. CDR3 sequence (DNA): TGCGCCAGCAGAGCCACAGGGGCGGCTGGAAACACCATATATTTT.

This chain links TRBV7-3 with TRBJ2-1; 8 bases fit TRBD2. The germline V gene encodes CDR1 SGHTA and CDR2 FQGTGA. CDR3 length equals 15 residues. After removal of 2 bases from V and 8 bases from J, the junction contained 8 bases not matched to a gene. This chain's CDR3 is CASSLFRGGGDEQFF. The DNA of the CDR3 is TGTGCCAGCAGCTTATTTCGGGGGGGCGGAGATGAGCAGTTCTTC.

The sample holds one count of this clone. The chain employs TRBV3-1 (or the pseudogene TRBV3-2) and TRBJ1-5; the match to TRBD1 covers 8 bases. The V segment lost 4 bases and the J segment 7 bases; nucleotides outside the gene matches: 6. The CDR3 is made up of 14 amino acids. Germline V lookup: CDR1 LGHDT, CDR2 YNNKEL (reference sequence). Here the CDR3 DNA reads TGTGCCAGCAGCCCAGGGGGCGCAGGGCAGCCCCAGCATTTT. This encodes CASSPGGAGQPQHF.

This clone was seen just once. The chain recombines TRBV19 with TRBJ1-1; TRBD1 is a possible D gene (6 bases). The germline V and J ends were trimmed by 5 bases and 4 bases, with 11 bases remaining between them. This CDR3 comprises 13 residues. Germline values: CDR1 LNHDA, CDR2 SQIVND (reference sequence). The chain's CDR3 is CASSPRGPTEAFF. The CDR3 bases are TGTGCCAGTAGTCCGCGGGGGCCCACTGAAGCTTTCTTT.

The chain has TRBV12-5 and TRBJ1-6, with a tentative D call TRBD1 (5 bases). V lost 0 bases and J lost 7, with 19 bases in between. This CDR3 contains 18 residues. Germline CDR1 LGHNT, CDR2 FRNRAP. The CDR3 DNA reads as TGTGCTAGTGGTTTGGTACTCGGCAGGGAAGCCGGAAATTCACCCCTCCACTTT. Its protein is CASGLVLGREAGNSPLHF.

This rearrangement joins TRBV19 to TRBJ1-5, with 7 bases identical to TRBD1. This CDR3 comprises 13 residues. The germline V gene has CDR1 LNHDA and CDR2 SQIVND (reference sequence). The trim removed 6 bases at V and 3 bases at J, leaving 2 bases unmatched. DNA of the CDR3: TGTGCCAGTAGACAGGGGATCAATCAGCCCCAGCATTTT. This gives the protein CASRQGINQPQHF.

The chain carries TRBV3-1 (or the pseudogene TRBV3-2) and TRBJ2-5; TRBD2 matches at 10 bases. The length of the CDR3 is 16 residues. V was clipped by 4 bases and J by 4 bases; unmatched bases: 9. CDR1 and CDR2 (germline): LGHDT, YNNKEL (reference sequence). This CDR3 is CASSRGLAGVGETQYF. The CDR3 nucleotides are TGTGCCAGCAGCCGCGGCCTAGCGGGGGTGGGAGAGACCCAGTACTTC.

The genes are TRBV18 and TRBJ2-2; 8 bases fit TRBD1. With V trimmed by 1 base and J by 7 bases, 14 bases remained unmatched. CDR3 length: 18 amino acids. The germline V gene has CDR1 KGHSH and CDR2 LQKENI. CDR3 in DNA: TGTGCCAGCTCACCACATCAAAGGACAGGGTGGCGCGGCGGGGAGCTGTTTTTT. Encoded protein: CASSPHQRTGWRGGELFF.

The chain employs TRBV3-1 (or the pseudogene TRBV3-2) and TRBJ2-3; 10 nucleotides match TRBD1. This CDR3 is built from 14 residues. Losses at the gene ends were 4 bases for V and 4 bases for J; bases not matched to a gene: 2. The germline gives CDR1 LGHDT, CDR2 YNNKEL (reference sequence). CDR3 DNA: TGTGCCAGCAGCCCCGGACAGGGGGCAGATACGCAGTATTTT. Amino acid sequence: CASSPGQGADTQYF.

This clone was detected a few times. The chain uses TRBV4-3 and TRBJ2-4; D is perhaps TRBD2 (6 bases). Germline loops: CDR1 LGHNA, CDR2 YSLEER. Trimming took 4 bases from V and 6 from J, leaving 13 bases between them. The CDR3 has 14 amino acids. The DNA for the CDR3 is TGCGCCAGCAGCCGCGGTGGAGGGGTAAACATTCAGTACTTC. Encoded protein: CASSRGGGVNIQYF.

CDR3 sequence reads: CASSLSLAAGKETQYF. CDR3 sequence (DNA): TGTGCCAGCAGCTTAAGCCTGGCTGCGGGCAAAGAGACCCAGTACTTC. The rearrangement links TRBV11-1 to TRBJ2-5; D is possibly TRBD2 (5 bases). Trimming left V 2 bases short and J 3 bases short, with 16 bases between. CDR3 length equals 16 residues. Germline CDR1 reads SGHAT; CDR2 reads FQDESV (reference sequence).

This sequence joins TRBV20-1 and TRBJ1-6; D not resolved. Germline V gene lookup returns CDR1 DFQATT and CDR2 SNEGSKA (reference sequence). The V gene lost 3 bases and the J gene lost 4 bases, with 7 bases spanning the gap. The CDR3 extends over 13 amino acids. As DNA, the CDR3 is TGCAGTGCTAGTGTCCGGTATAATTCACCCCTCCACTTT. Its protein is CSASVRYNSPLHF.

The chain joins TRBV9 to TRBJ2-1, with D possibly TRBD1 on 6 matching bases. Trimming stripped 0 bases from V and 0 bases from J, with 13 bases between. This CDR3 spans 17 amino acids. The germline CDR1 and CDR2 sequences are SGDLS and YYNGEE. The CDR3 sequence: CASSVDRQGGSYNEQFF. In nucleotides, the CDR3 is TGTGCCAGCAGCGTAGACCGACAAGGGGGCTCCTACAATGAGCAGTTCTTC.

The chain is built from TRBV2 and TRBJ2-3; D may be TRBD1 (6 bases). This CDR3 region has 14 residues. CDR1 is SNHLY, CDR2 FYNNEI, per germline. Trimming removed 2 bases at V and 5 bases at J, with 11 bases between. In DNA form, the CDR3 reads TGTGCCAGCAGTGAACAGGGGTCCCGAGATACGCAGTATTTT. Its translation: CASSEQGSRDTQYF. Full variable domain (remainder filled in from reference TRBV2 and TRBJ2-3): EPEVTQTPSHQVTQMGQEVILRCVPISNHLYFYWYRQILGQKVEFLVSFYNNEISEKSEIFDDQFSVERPDGSNFTLKIRSTKLEDSAMYFCASSEQGSRDTQYFGPGTRLTVL.

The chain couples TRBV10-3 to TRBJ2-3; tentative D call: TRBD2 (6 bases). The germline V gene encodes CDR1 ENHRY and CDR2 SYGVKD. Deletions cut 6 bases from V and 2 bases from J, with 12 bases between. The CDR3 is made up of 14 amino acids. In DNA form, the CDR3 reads TGTGCCATCAGCCGGGCGGGAACCACAGATACGCAGTATTTT. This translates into CAISRAGTTDTQYF.

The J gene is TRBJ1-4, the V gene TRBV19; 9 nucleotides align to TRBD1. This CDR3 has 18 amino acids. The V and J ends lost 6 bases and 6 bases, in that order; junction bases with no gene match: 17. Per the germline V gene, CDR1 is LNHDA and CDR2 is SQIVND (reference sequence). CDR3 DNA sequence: TGTGCCAGTAGCGGCAGCCGAACACTCCGGGACAGGGATGAAAAACTGTTTTTT. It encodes CASSGSRTLRDRDEKLFF.

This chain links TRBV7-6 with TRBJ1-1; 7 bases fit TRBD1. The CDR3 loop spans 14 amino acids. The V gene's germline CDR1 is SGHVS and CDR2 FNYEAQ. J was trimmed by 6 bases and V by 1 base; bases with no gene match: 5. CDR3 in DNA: TGTGCCAGCAGCTTAGACAGGGGCCACTCTGAAGCTTTCTTT. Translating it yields CASSLDRGHSEAFF.

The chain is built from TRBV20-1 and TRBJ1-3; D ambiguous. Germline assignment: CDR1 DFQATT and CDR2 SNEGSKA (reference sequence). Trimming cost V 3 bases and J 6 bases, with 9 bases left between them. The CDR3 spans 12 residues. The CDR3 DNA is TGCAGTGCTAGTCCCCGGGAAAACACCATATATTTT. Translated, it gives CSASPRENTIYF.

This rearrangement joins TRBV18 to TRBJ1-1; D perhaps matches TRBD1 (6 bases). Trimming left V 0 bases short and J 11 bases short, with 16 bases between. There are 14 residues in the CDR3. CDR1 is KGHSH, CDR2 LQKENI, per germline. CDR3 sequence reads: CASSPPSGGEMAFF. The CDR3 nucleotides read TGTGCCAGCTCACCACCATCTGGGGGCGAGATGGCTTTCTTT.

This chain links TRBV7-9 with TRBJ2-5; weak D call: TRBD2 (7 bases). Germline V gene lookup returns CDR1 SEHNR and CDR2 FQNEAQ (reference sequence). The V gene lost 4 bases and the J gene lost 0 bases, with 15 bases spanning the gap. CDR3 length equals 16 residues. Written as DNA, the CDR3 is TGTGCCAGCAGCTCCTATAGGGGGGGAAACCAAGAGACCCAGTACTTC. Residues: CASSSYRGGNQETQYF.

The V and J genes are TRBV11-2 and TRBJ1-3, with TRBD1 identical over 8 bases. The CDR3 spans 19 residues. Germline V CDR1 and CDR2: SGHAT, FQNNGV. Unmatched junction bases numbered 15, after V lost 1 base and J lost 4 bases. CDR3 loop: CASSLGPVMQGAAGNTIYF. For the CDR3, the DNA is TGTGCCAGCAGCTTAGGCCCCGTGATGCAGGGGGCGGCCGGAAACACCATATATTTT.

The CDR3 here is CASSLMGSGNTIYF. DNA of the CDR3: TGTGCCAGCAGCTTGATGGGGAGCGGAAACACCATATATTTT. This chain connects TRBV5-6 to TRBJ1-3; no reliable D call. V was trimmed by 1 base and J by 4 bases, leaving 9 bases between them. The CDR3 length is 14 residues. Germline values: CDR1 SGHDT, CDR2 YYEEEE.

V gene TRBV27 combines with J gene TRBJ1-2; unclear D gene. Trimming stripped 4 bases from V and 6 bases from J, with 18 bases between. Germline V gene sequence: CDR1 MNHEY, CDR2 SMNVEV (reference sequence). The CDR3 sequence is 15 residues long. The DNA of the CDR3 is TGTGCCAGCAGTTGGACTGTCGGGCCGCGGCATGGCTACACCTTC. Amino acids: CASSWTVGPRHGYTF.

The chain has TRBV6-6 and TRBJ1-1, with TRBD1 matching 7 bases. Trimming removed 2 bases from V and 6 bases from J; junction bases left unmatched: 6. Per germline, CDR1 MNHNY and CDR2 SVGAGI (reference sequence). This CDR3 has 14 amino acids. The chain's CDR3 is CASSYDRAGSEAFF. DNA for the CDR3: TGTGCCAGCAGTTACGACAGGGCGGGTTCTGAAGCTTTCTTT.